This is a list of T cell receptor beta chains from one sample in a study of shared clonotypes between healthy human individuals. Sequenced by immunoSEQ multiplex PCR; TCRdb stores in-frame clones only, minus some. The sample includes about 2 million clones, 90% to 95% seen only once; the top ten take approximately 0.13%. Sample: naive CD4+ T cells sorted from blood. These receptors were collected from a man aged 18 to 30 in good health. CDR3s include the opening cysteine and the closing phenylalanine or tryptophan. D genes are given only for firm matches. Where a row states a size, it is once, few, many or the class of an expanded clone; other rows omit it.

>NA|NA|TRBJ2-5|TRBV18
TGTGCCAGCTCACCCAGCCTCCTAGCGGAGACCCAGTACTTC
CASSPSLLAETQYF
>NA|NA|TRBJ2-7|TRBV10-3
TGTGCCATCAGTGAGTCCGGGATGGCCGAGCAGTACTTC
CAISESGMAEQYF
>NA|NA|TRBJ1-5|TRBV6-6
TGTGCCAGCAGTTTTTTGTTGCAGCCCCAGCATTTT
CASSFLLQPQHF
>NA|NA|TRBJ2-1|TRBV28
TGTGCCAGCAGTCCGGGACTTTCCAATGAGCAGTTCTTC
CASSPGLSNEQFF
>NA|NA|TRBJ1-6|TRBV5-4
TGTGCCAGCAGCTTGGGGACAGTAGATAATTCACCCCTCCACTTT
CASSLGTVDNSPLHF
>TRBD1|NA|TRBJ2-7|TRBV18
TGTGCGACCGGGACAGGAGTATCCTACGAGCAGTACTTC
CATGTGVSYEQYF
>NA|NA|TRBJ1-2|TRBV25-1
TGTGCCAGCAGTGTGACAGCTAACTATGGCTACACCTTC
CASSVTANYGYTF
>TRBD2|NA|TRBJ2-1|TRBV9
TGTGCCAGCAGCGTAGGCCCTAGCGGGGGGAAATCACCCTCCTACAATGAGCAGTTCTTC
CASSVGPSGGKSPSYNEQFF
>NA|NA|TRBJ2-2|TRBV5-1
TGCGCCAGCAGCTTGGAGGCAGGGAACACCGGGGAGCTGTTTTTT
CASSLEAGNTGELFF
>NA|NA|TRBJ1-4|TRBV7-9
TGTGCCAGCAGCTTATTCCACGCAACTAATGAAAAACTGTTTTTT
CASSLFHATNEKLFF
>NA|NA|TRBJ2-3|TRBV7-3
TGTGCCAGCAGCGTTTCAGCCAGCACAGATACGCAGTATTTT
CASSVSASTDTQYF
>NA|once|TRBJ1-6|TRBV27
TGTGCCAGCACCGTCTGGGGGAGCTCCTATAATTCACCCCTCCACTTT
CASTVWGSSYNSPLHF
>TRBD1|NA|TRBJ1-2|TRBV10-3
TGTGCCATCAGTGCATGGGGACAGGGAACCATCCCGAATGGCTACACCTTC
CAISAWGQGTIPNGYTF
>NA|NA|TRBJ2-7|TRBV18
TGTGCCAGCTCACCAGACGACCCCGACAGGAGGGGCGAGCAGTACTTC
CASSPDDPDRRGEQYF
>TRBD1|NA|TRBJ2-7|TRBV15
TGTGCCACCAGCAGAGATCGGACAGGGGGCGAGCAGTACTTC
CATSRDRTGGEQYF
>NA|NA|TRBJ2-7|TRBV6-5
TGTGCCAGCAGTTACGGGGGGGGGCTCTACGAGCAGTACTTC
CASSYGGGLYEQYF
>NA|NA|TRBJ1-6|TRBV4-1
TGCGCCAGCAGCCAAGATGCCCAGGTCTCCTATAATTCACCCCTCCACTTT
CASSQDAQVSYNSPLHF
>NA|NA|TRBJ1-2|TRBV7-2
TGTGCCAGCAGCTTATACGACGCTAGGGGCTACACCTTC
CASSLYDARGYTF
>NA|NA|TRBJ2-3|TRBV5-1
TGCGCCAGCAGCTTAGAACAGAGCACAGATACGCAGTATTTT
CASSLEQSTDTQYF
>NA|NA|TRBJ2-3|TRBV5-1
TGCGCCAGCAGCCCCACAGGGACCGATACGCAGTATTTT
CASSPTGTDTQYF
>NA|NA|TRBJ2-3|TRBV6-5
TGTGCCAGCAGTTCCCGGGCGGATACGCAGTATTTT
CASSSRADTQYF
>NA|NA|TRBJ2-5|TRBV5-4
TGTGCCAGCAGCTCACCAGCGGAGGGGGAGACCCAGTACTTC
CASSSPAEGETQYF
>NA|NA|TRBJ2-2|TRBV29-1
TGCAGCGTAATAGGGCCGCTGTCGGTGAACACCGGGGAGCTGTTTTTT
CSVIGPLSVNTGELFF
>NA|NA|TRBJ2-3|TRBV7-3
TGTGCCAGCAGCTCGCGGGGACTTGGGACAGATACGCAGTATTTT
CASSSRGLGTDTQYF
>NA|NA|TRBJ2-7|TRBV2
TGTGCCAGCAACCGAGCAGCGGTTAGCTACGAGCAGTACTTC
CASNRAAVSYEQYF
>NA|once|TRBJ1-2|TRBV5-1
TGCGCCAGCAGTGACAGTCTGAAGGATGGCTACACCTTC
CASSDSLKDGYTF
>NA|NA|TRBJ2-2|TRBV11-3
TGTGCCAGCAGCTTAGATGAAGGGGAGCTGTTTTTT
CASSLDEGELFF
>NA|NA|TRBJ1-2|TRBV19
TGTGCCAGTAGTACGGGGGGCGCCCATGGCTACACCTTC
CASSTGGAHGYTF
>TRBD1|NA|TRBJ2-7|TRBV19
TGTGCCAGTAATTGGGGACAGGGGGCCTACGAGCAGTACTTC
CASNWGQGAYEQYF
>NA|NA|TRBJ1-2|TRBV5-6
TGTGCCAGCAAGAGAGAATACTATGGCTACACCTTC
CASKREYYGYTF
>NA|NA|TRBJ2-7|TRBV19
TGTGCCAGTAGTGTCTATCCTAGCGTCTCCTACGAGCAGTACTTC
CASSVYPSVSYEQYF
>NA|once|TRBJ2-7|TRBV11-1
TGTGCCAGCAGCTTAGTGTGGGGACCTTCCTACGAGCAGTACTTC
CASSLVWGPSYEQYF
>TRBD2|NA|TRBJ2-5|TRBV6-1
TGTGCCAGCAGTGAAGAACTTCTAGCGGGGGGCCAAGAGACCCAGTACTTC
CASSEELLAGGQETQYF
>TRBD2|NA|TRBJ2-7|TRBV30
TGTGCCTGGAGTGTACGGGAGGGGGACTCGGAGTACTTC
CAWSVREGDSEYF
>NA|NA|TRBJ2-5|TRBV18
TGTGCCAGCTCACCCATAAGACAGGACCAAGAGACCCAGTACTTC
CASSPIRQDQETQYF
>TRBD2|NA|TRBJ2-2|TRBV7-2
TGTGCCAGCAGGTCGGGGAAGCGGGGGAACACCGGGGAGCTGTTTTTT
CASRSGKRGNTGELFF
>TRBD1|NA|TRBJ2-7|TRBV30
TGTGCCTGGACCCCCAGGGGGACAGGGGGCTACGAGCAGTACTTC
CAWTPRGTGGYEQYF
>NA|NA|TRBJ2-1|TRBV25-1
TGTGCCAGCAGTGCTAATAATGAGCAGTTCTTC
CASSANNEQFF
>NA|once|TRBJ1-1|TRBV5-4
TGTGCCAGCAGCTGTCGGGACATGGGGGGGCGAGGCACTGAAGCTTTCTTT
CASSCRDMGGRGTEAFF
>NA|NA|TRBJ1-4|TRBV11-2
TGTGCCAGCAGCTGGGGGTGGTATGAAAAACTGTTTTTT
CASSWGWYEKLFF
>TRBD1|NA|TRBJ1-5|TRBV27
TGTGCCAGCATGGGACAGGGGGCGAATCAGCCCCAGCATTTT
CASMGQGANQPQHF
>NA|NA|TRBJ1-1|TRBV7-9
TGTGCCAGCAGCTCCGCCCAAAACAGGGAGATGAACACTGAAGCTTTCTTT
CASSSAQNREMNTEAFF
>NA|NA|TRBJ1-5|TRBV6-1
TGTGCCAGCAGTGCCATAAGGGATCAGCCCCAGCATTTT
CASSAIRDQPQHF
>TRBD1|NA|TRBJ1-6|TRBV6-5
TGTGCCAGCAGCAGGACAGGTTATAATTCACCCCTCCACTTT
CASSRTGYNSPLHF
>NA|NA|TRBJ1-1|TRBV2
TGTGCCAGCAGTGTAGGTTCTAATACTGAAGCTTTCTTT
CASSVGSNTEAFF
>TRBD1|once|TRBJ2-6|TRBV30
TGTGCCTGGAGGACAGGGACTGGGGCCAACGTCCTGACTTTC
CAWRTGTGANVLTF
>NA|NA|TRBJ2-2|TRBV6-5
TGTGCCAGCAGTTATTCCTCGGGATCCGGGGAGCTGTTTTTT
CASSYSSGSGELFF
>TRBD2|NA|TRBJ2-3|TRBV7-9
TGTGCCAGCAGCAAGATAGCGGGAGAGTTTGCAGATACGCAGTATTTT
CASSKIAGEFADTQYF
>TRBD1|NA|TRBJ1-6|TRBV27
TGTGCCAGCAGTTTACGTGGACAGGGCCCCTCACCCCTCCACTTT
CASSLRGQGPSPLHF
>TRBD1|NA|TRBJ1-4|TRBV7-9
TGTGCCAGCAGCCCCACAGGGGGCGCGTTTGAAAAACTGTTTTTT
CASSPTGGAFEKLFF
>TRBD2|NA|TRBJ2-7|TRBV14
TGTGCCAGCAGCCGGTTATACGGGATTGGACTAGCGATCTACGAGCAGTACTTC
CASSRLYGIGLAIYEQYF
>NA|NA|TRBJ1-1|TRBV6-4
TGTGCCAGCAGTGATCGTCGGGCAGGGGTCACTGAAGCTTTCTTT
CASSDRRAGVTEAFF
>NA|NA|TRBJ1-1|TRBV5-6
TGTGCCAGCAGCGCTTGGTTTCAAGTGAACACTGAAGCTTTCTTT
CASSAWFQVNTEAFF
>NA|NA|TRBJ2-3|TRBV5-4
TGTGCCAGCGGTACTTTAGGGGCAGGGTTAGCAGATACGCAGTATTTT
CASGTLGAGLADTQYF
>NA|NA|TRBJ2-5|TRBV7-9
TGTGCCAGCAGCTTAGGGCGGGGGACAACGGAGACCCAGTACTTC
CASSLGRGTTETQYF